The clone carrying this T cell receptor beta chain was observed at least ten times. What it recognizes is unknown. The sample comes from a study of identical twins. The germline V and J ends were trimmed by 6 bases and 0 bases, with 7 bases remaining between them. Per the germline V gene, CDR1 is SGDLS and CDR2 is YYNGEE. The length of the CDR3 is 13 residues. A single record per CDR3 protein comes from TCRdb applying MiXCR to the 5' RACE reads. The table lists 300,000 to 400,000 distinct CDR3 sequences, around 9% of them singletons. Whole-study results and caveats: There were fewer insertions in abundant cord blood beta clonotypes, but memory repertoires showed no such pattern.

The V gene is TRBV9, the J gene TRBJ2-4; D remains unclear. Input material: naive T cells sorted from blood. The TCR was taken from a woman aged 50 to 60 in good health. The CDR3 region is CASTGVAKNIQYF. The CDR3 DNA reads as TGTGCCAGCACAGGTGTAGCCAAAAACATTCAGTACTTC.